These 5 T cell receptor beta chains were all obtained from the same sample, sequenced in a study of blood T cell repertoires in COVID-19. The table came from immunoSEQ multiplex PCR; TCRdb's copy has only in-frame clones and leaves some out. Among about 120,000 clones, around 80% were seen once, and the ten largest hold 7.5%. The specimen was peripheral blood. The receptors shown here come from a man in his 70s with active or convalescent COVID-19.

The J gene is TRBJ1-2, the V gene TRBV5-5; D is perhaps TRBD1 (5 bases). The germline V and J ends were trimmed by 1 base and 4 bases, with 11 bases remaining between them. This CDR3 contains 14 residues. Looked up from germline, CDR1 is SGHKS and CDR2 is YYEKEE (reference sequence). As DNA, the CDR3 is TGTGCCAGCAGCTTGAGTATGACAGTCTATGGCTACACCTTC. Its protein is CASSLSMTVYGYTF.

The CDR3 protein is CASSLGQNYGYTF. DNA of the CDR3: TGCGCCAGCAGCTTGGGACAGAACTATGGCTACACCTTC. The chain is built from TRBV5-1 and TRBJ1-2; TRBD1 might be the D (5 bases). V was shortened by 0 bases and J by 2 bases, with 5 bases between the two germline ends. CDR1 and CDR2 from the germline V gene are SGHRS and YFSETQ. The CDR3 extends over 13 amino acids.

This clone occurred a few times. CDR3 nucleotide sequence: TGTGCCAGCAGCGCCGGGACAGGGGGCCACGAGCAGTACTTC. Its translation: CASSAGTGGHEQYF. The gene calls are TRBV7-3 and TRBJ2-7; 12 bases fit TRBD1. V lost 5 bases, J lost 5 bases, and 4 bases stayed unmatched. CDR1 and CDR2 from the germline V gene are SGHTA and FQGTGA. This CDR3 is built from 14 residues. Full variable domain (remainder filled in from reference TRBV7-3 and TRBJ2-7): GAGVSQTPSNKVTEKGKYVELRCDPISGHTALYWYRQSLGQGPEFLIYFQGTGAADDSGLPNDRFFAVRPEGSVSTLKIQRTERGDSAVYLCASSAGTGGHEQYFGPGTRLTVT.

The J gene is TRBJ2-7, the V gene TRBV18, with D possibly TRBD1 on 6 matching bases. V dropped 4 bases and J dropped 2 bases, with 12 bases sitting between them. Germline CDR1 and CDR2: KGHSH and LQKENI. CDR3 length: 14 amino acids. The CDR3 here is CASSQSGDTYEQYF. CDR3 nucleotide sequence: TGTGCCAGCTCACAGTCAGGGGATACCTACGAGCAGTACTTC.

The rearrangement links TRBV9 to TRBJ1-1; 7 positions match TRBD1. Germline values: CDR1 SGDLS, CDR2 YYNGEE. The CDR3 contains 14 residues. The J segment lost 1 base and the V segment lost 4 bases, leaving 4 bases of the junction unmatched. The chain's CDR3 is CASSTRDRNTEAFF. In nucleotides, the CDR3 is TGTGCCAGCAGCACCAGGGACAGGAACACTGAAGCTTTCTTT.